These 5 T cell receptor beta chains were sequenced from one sample in a study of cytomegalovirus exposure and HLA in healthy donors (dated by TCRdb to about 2017). The library was generated by the immunoSEQ multiplex PCR assay. For the multiplex PCR, a mixture combining 60 forward primers for TCR Vbeta segments and 13 reverse primers for TCR Jbeta segments was used. The table comes from immuneACCESS by way of TCRdb, which keeps in-frame sequences with V and J called. Part of the clones is missing from these tables; in studies checked, under half for an unresolved V gene and the rest for unknown reasons. Within this sample are 150,000 to 180,000 clones, with over 75% of them counted one time only. The ten largest make up around 5.6% of the sample. Source material: PBMCs. The receptors here all came from a middle-aged woman in good health and CMV-seropositive.

The chain couples TRBV27 to TRBJ2-1, with D maybe TRBD1 (6 bases). The CDR3 has 17 residues. CDR1 and CDR2 from the germline V gene are MNHEY and SMNVEV (reference sequence). V was pared by 3 bases and J by 7 bases, with 22 bases between. The DNA of the CDR3 is TGTGCCAGCAGTTTGCGGACAGCTAAATTAGATAGGAATGAGCAGTTCTTC. It yields the protein CASSLRTAKLDRNEQFF.

The rearrangement joins TRBV7-9 to TRBJ2-5; tentative D call: TRBD1 (6 bases). CDR3 length: 14 residues. Germline CDR1 reads SEHNR; CDR2 reads FQNEAQ (reference sequence). V shed 4 bases and J shed 7 bases, with 16 bases lying between them. For the CDR3, the DNA is TGTGCCAGCAGCTCTTCCGGACAAGGGGGGACCCAGTACTTC. Its protein product is CASSSSGQGGTQYF.

Of note for this clone: A junction end diverges from the germline sequence, so it may reflect a read error. This chain uses TRBV30 with TRBJ2-7; TRBD2 matches 10 bases. This CDR3 is 17 amino acids long. CDR1 GTSNPN and CDR2 SVGIG come from the germline V gene (reference sequence). The CDR3 loop is CAWSVQGLAVDTYGQYF. As DNA, the CDR3 is TGTGCCTGGAGTGTACAAGGACTAGCGGTAGACACCTACGGGCAGTACTTC.

The chain recombines TRBV11-3 with TRBJ2-1; 10 bases agree with TRBD2. Germline CDR1 and CDR2: SGHNT and YENEEA. Germline trimming cut 2 bases from V and 6 bases from J; bases unmatched to any gene: 13. The CDR3 has 18 amino acids. CDR3 protein: CASSLKGQLAGKLNEQFF. CDR3 nucleotides: TGTGCCAGCAGCTTAAAGGGGCAACTAGCGGGAAAACTCAATGAGCAGTTCTTC.

This sequence joins TRBV30 and TRBJ2-1, with TRBD2 matching over 16 bases. Germline V CDR1 and CDR2: GTSNPN, SVGIG (reference sequence). The CDR3 is made up of 16 amino acids. V lost 3 bases and J lost 8; bases outside the gene matches: 7. CDR3 sequence: CAWRPGLAGGPHEQFF. CDR3 in DNA: TGTGCCTGGAGACCGGGACTAGCGGGAGGGCCTCATGAGCAGTTCTTC.